This section outlines one T cell receptor (beta chain) sequence together with its context. The antigen is undetermined. The sample belongs to a study of CXCR3-negative and CXCR3-positive naive CD8 T cells. The study's findings and limits: More hydrophobic TRB CDR3s were found in CXCR3-positive naive cells than in CXCR3-negative naive cells. TRBV-TRBJ usage matched between naive CXCR3-negative and CXCR3-positive cells but not between memory cells.

This CDR3 is built from 18 residues. Per germline, CDR1 SGDLS and CDR2 YYNGEE. In triplicate, each CD8+ T cell subset was sorted at 300,000 to 350,000 cells per replicate. UMI labels and 5' RACE were used to prepare the TRB cDNA libraries. TCRdb re-called the 5' RACE reads and catalogs CDR3 proteins one per entry, DNA excluded. In total, the table holds 55,000 to 75,000 distinct CDR3 sequences. V usage is TRBV9 and J usage is TRBJ2-3; the D call of TRBD1 rests on TCRdb alone, since no DNA is present to check it. The specimen sequenced was naive CXCR3+ CD8+ T cells from blood. Documented subset: CD45RO-CCR7+CD27+CD95- naive CD8+ T cells expressing CXCR3 (TNR3+). This clonotype was obtained from a human donor in good health. Some clones in this sample may be carry-over from other donors' samples. CDR3 sequence: CASSVPGAGTLFSDTQYF.